This T cell receptor beta chain was identified in a study of T cell responses to AZD1222 COVID-19 vaccine. The CDR3 is 13 residues long. V was clipped by 3 bases and J by 7 bases, with 12 bases between them. The assay was immunoSEQ multiplex PCR, and TCRdb's table has in-frame clones only and misses some. The sample holds roughly 160,000 clones, around 88% seen once. The receptor was derived from an adult who received the AZD1222 COVID-19 vaccine. This sequence joins TRBV12-3 or TRBV12-4 and TRBJ1-2; D unresolved. Sequenced here: peripheral blood, sampled 28 days after the second AZD1222 dose. The CDR3 DNA follows: TGTGCCAGCAGTTTTAGTGGGTCTGGTGGCTACACCTTC. The encoded protein is CASSFSGSGGYTF.